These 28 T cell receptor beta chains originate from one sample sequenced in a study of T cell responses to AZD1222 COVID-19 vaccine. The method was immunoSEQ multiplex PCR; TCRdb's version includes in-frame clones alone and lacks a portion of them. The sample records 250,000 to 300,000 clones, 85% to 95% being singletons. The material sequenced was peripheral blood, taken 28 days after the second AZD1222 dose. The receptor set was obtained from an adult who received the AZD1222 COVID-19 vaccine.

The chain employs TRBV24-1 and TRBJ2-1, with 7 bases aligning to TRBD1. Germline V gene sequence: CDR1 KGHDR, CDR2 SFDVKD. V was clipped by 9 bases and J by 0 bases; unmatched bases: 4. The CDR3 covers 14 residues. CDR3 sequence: CATSGGFSYNEQFF. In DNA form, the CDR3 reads TGTGCCACCTCAGGGGGTTTCTCCTACAATGAGCAGTTCTTC.

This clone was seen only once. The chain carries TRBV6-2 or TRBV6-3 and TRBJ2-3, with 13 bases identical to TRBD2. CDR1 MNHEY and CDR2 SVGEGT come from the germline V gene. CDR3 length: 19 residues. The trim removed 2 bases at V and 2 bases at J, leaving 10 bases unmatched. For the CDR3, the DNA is TGTGCCAGCAGTTACGGGCGGGGGACTAGCGGGACCTACACAGATACGCAGTATTTT. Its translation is CASSYGRGTSGTYTDTQYF.

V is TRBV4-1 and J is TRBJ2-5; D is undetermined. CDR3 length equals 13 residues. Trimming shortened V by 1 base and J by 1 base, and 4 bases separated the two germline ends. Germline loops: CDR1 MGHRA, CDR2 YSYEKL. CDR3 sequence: CASSQGVQETQYF. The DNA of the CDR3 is TGCGCCAGCAGCCAAGGGGTCCAAGAGACCCAGTACTTC.

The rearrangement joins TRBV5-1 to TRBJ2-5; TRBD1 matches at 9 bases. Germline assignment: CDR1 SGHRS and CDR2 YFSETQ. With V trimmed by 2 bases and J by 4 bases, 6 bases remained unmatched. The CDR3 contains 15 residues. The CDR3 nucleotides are TGCGCCAGCAGCTTAGGACAGGGGAAAATAGAGACCCAGTACTTC. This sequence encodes CASSLGQGKIETQYF.

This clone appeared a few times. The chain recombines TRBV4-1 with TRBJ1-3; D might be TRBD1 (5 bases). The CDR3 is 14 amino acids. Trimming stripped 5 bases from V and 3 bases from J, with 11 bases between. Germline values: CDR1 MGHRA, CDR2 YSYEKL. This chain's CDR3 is CASSGGPNGNTIYF. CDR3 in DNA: TGCGCCAGCAGCGGGGGACCGAATGGAAACACCATATATTTT.

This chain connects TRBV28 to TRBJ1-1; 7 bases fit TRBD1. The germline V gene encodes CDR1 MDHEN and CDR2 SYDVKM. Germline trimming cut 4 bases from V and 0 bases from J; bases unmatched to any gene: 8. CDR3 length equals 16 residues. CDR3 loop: CASSSLQGYMNTEAFF. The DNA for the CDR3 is TGTGCCAGCAGTTCCCTACAGGGGTACATGAACACTGAAGCTTTCTTT.

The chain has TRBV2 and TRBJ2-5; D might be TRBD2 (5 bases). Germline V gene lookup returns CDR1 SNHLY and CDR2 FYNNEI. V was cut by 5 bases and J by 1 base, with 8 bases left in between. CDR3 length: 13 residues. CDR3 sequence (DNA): TGTGCCAGCAGTCGGACTCGCCAAGAGACCCAGTACTTC. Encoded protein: CASSRTRQETQYF.

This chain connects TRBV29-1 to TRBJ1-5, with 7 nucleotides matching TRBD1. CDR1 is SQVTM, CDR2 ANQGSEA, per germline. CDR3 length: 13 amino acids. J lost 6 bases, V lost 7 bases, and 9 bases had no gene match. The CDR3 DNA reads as TGCAGCGCAGAGACAGGGACGGGTCAGCCCCAGCATTTT. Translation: CSAETGTGQPQHF.

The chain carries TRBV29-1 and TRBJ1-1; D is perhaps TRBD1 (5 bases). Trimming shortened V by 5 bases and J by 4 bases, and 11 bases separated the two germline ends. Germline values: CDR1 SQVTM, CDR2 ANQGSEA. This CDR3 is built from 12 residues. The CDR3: CSVNGGTTEAFF. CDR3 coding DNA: TGCAGCGTTAACGGAGGGACCACTGAAGCTTTCTTT.

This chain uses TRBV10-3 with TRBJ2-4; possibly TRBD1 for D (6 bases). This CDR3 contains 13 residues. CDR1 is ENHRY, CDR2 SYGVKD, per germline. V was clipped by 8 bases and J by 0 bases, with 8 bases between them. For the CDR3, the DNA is TGTGCCATCGGACAGCTAGCCAAAAACATTCAGTACTTC. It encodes CAIGQLAKNIQYF.

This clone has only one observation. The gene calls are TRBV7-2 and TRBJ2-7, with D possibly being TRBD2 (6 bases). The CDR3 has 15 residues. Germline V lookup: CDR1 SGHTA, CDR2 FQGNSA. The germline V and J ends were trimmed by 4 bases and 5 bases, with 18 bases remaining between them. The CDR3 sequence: CASSWGGRKGDEQYF. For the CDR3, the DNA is TGTGCCAGCAGCTGGGGAGGCCGTAAGGGCGACGAGCAGTACTTC.

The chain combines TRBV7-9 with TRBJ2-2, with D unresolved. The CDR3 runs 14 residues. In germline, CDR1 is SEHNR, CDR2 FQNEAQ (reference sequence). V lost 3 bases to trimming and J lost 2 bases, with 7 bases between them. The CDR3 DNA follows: TGTGCCAGCAGCTTCCAGGCAAACACCGGGGAGCTGTTTTTT. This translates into CASSFQANTGELFF.

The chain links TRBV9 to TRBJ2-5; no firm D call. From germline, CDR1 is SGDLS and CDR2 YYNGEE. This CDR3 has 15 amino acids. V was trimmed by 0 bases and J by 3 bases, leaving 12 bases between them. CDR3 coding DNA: TGTGCCAGCAGCGTAGCGGCCAGCCGCAAAGAGACCCAGTACTTC. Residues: CASSVAASRKETQYF.

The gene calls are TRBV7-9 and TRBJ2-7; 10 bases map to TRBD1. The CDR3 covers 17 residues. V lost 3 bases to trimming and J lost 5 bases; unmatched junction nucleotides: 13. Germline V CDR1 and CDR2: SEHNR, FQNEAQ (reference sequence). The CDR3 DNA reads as TGTGCCAGCAGCTTGGTTAATAGACAGGGGGCTTGGGACGAGCAGTACTTC. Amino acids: CASSLVNRQGAWDEQYF.

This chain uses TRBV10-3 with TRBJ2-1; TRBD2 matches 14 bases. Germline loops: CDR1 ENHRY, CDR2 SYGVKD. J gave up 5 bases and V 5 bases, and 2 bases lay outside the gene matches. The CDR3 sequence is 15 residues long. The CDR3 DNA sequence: TGTGCCATCAGTTGGACTAGCGGGGGGAACAATGAGCAGTTCTTC. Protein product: CAISWTSGGNNEQFF.

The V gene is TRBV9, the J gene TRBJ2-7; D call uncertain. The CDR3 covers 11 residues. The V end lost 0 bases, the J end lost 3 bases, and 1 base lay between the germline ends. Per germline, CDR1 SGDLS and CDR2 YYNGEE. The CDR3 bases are TGTGCCAGCAGCGTAGTCTACGAGCAGTACTTC. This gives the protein CASSVVYEQYF.

CDR3 residues: CASSRPGQYYGYTF. The CDR3 region has the DNA TGTGCCAGCAGCCGCCCGGGACAGTACTATGGCTACACCTTC. The rearrangement uses TRBV7-2 and TRBJ1-2; 7 nucleotides align to TRBD1. Germline V gene data show CDR1 as SGHTA and CDR2 as FQGNSA. Losses at the gene ends were 5 bases for V and 3 bases for J; bases not matched to a gene: 6. This CDR3 has 14 amino acids.

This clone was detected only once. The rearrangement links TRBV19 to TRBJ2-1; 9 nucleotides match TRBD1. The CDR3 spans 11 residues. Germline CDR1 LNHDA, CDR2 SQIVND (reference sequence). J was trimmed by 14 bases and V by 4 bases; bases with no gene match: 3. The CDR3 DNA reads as TGTGCCAGTAGTAGTAGGGACAGGGAGTTCTTC. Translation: CASSSRDREFF. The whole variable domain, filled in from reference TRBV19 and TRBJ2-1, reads DGGITQSPKYLFRKEGQNVTLSCEQNLNHDAMYWYRQDPGQGLRLIYYSQIVNDFQKGDIAEGYSVSREKKESFPLTVTSAQKNPTAFYLCASSSRDREFFGPGTRLTVL.

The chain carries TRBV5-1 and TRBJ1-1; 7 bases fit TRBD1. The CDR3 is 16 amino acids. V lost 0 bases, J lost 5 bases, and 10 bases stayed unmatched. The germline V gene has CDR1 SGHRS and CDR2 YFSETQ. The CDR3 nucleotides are TGCGCCAGCAGCTTGGGACGTACAGGGGTTGGGACTGAAGCTTTCTTT. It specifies CASSLGRTGVGTEAFF.

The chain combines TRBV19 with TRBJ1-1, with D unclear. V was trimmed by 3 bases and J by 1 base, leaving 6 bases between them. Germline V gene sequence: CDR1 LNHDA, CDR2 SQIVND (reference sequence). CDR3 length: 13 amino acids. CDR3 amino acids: CASSMMPNTEAFF. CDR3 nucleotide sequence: TGTGCCAGTAGTATGATGCCGAACACTGAAGCTTTCTTT.

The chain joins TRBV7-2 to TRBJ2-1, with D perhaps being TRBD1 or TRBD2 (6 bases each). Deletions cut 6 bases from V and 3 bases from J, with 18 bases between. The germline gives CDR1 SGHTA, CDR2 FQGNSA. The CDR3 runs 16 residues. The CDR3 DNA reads TGTGCCAGCAGACCTGGAGGGGGAGGTAGCTACAATGAGCAGTTCTTC. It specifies CASRPGGGGSYNEQFF. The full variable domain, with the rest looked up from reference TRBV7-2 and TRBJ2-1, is GAGVSQSPSNKVTEKGKDVELRCDPISGHTALYWYRQSLGQGLEFLIYFQGNSAPDKSGLPSDRFSAERTGGSVSTLTIQRTQQEDSAVYLCASRPGGGGSYNEQFFGPGTRLTVL.

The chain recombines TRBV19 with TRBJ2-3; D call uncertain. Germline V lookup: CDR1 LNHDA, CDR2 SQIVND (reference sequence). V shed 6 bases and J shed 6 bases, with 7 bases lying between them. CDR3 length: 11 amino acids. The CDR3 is CASRGWDTQYF. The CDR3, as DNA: TGTGCCAGTAGAGGCTGGGATACGCAGTATTTT.

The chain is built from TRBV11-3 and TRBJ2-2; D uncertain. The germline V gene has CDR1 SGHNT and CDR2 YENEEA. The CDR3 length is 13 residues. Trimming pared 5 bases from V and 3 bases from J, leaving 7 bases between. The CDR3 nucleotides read TGTGCCAGCAGCCCGCCCGACACCGGGGAGCTGTTTTTT. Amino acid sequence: CASSPPDTGELFF. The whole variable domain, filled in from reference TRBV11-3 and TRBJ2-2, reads EAGVVQSPRYKIIEKKQPVAFWCNPISGHNTLYWYLQNLGQGPELLIRYENEEAVDDSQLPKDRFSAERLKGVDSTLKIQPAELGDSAVYLCASSPPDTGELFFGEGSRLTVL.

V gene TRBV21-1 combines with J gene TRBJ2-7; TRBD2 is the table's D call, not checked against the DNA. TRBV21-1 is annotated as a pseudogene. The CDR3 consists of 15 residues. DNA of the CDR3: TGTGCCAGCAGCAAAGCGAGGAGCGGGGGCTACGAGCAGTACTTC. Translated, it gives CASSKARSGGYEQYF.

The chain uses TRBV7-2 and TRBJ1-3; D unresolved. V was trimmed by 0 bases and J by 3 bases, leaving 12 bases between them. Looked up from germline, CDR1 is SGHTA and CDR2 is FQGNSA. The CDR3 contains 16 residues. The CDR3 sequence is CASSLAATAYGNTIYF. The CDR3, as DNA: TGTGCCAGCAGCTTAGCGGCCACGGCTTATGGAAACACCATATATTTT.

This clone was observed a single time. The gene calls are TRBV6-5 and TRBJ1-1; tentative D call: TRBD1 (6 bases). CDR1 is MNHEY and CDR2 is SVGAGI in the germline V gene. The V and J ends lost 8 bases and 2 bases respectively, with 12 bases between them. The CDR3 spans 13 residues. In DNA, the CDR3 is TGTGCCAGCGTCGGAGGGGGAAACACTGAAGCTTTCTTT. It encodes CASVGGGNTEAFF.

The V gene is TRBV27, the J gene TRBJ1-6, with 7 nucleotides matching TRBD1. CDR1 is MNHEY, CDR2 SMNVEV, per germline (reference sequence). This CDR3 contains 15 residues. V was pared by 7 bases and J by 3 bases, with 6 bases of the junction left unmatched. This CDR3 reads CASTSTGRYNSPLHF. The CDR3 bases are TGTGCCAGCACCTCGACAGGGCGCTATAATTCACCCCTCCACTTT.

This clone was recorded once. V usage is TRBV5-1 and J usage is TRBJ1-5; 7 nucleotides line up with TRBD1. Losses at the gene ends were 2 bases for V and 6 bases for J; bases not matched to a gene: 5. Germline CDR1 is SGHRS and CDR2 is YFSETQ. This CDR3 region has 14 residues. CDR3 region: CASSFGQEGQPQHF. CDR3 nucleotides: TGCGCCAGCAGCTTCGGACAGGAGGGTCAGCCCCAGCATTTT.